The 24 T cell receptor beta chains below all came from one sample that was sequenced in a study of human T cells and chemical hapten exposure. MiXCR, run by TCRdb on the RACE reads, gives a single entry per CDR3 protein. The sample carries 87,000 or so distinct CDR3 sequences, 8% to 10% recorded once. Time point of the sample: pre-sensitization, week 0. The treatment is: therapeutic diphenylcyclopropenone sensitization with weekly scalp DPC. This specimen was whole blood, taken in connection with sensitization to the hapten diphenylcyclopropenone (DPC). Receptor source: a woman in her thirties or forties with alopecia areata. Some clones in this sample may be carry-over from other donors' samples.

Points on this clonotype: A much larger clone lies a single base off, so this may be a read error. The CDR3 coding sequence is TGTGCCAGCAGTTATAGTGGGGTAACAGATACGCAGTATTTT. Protein sequence: CASSYSGVTDTQYF. J is TRBJ2-3 and V is TRBV6-6, with no clear D. The CDR3 has 14 amino acids. Trimming took 3 bases from V and 3 from J, leaving 10 bases between them. Germline V lookup: CDR1 MNHNY, CDR2 SVGAGI (reference sequence).

The chain has TRBV11-2 and TRBJ1-4, with 7 bases matching TRBD1. The V segment lost 5 bases and the J segment 5 bases; nucleotides outside the gene matches: 5. Looked up from germline, CDR1 is SGHAT and CDR2 is FQNNGV. The CDR3 has 14 residues. In nucleotides, the CDR3 is TGTGCCAGCAGCGCCGGCAGGGGGAATGAAAAACTGTTTTTT. Its protein is CASSAGRGNEKLFF. Based on the CDR3 plus reference TRBV11-2 and TRBJ1-4, the full variable domain is EAGVAQSPRYKIIEKRQSVAFWCNPISGHATLYWYQQILGQGPKLLIQFQNNGVVDDSQLPKDRFSAERLKGVDSTLKIQPAKLEDSAVYLCASSAGRGNEKLFFGSGTQLSVL.

The DNA for the CDR3 is TGTGCCATCAGTGACTGGACAGGGGACGAGCAGTACTTC. This encodes CAISDWTGDEQYF. This chain links TRBV10-3 with TRBJ2-7; 9 nucleotides agree with TRBD1. The CDR3 is 13 amino acids. Germline CDR1 ENHRY, CDR2 SYGVKD. V gave up 3 bases and J gave up 5 bases; unmatched junction bases: 2.

This clonotype was observed at least ten times. The CDR3 nucleotides are TGTGCCAGTAATCCTAGCGGACTCACAGATACGCAGTATTTT. Its translation is CASNPSGLTDTQYF. The V call is TRBV19, the J call TRBJ2-3, with TRBD2 matching 7 bases. After removal of 7 bases from V and 2 bases from J, the junction contained 6 bases not matched to a gene. Germline V gives CDR1 LNHDA, CDR2 SQIVND (reference sequence). The CDR3 consists of 14 residues.

This clonotype was detected only a few times. The DNA of the CDR3 is TGCGCCAGCAACCTCGCTGGGACAGCACAAGAGACCCAGTACTTC. This codes for CASNLAGTAQETQYF. J is TRBJ2-5 and V is TRBV5-1; 7 bases are a match to TRBD1. Per germline, CDR1 SGHRS and CDR2 YFSETQ. CDR3 length equals 15 residues. Losses at the gene ends were 6 bases for V and 2 bases for J; bases not matched to a gene: 10. The whole variable domain, filled in from reference TRBV5-1 and TRBJ2-5, reads KAGVTQTPRYLIKTRGQQVTLSCSPISGHRSVSWYQQTPGQGLQFLFEYFSETQRNKGNFPGRFSGRQFSNSRSEMNVSTLELGDSALYLCASNLAGTAQETQYFGPGTRLLVL.

This clonotype was observed a handful of times. The chain links TRBV6-5 to TRBJ2-7; 9 bases fit TRBD2. Germline V gene data show CDR1 as MNHEY and CDR2 as SVGAGI. Trimming removed 0 bases from V and 3 bases from J; junction bases left unmatched: 9. The CDR3 is 17 residues long. CDR3 residues: CASSYSIGRGGIYEQYF. The CDR3, as DNA: TGTGCCAGCAGTTACTCGATTGGGCGGGGGGGAATCTACGAGCAGTACTTC.

A remark on this clonotype: A much more abundant neighbour one base away suggests this may be a read error. The chain carries TRBV18 and TRBJ1-1; D is unresolved. Germline CDR1 and CDR2: KGHSH and LQKENI. V shed 3 bases and J shed 3 bases, with 14 bases lying between them. The CDR3 totals 15 residues. The CDR3 sequence: CASSPGLERDTEAFF. DNA for the CDR3: TGTGCCAGCTCACCTGGCTTGGAGAGGGACACTGAAGCTTTCTTT.

This clonotype appeared many times. The V call is TRBV10-1, the J call TRBJ2-7; 10 bases agree with TRBD1. The CDR3 loop spans 14 amino acids. The V segment lost 5 bases and the J segment 6 bases; nucleotides outside the gene matches: 7. Germline CDR1 reads WNHNN; CDR2 reads SYGVQD (reference sequence). The CDR3 spells CASSWDRGFSEQYF. CDR3 nucleotides: TGCGCCAGCAGTTGGGACAGGGGTTTCTCCGAGCAGTACTTC.

In its sample, this clonotype was seen many times. CDR3 coding DNA: TGTGCCAGCAGTTTAGGGAGGACAGGGACCCACGAGCAGTACTTC. The encoded protein is CASSLGRTGTHEQYF. The rearrangement joins TRBV28 to TRBJ2-7; 8 bases align to TRBD1. The V gene end was trimmed by 2 bases and the J gene end by 5 bases; junction bases not matched to a gene: 8. Germline V gene lookup returns CDR1 MDHEN and CDR2 SYDVKM. The length of the CDR3 is 15 residues.

In the case of this clonotype: A single base separates this from a much larger clone, so it may be a read error. The gene calls are TRBV4-2 and TRBJ2-5; maybe TRBD2 (7 bases). CDR3 length: 14 residues. Trimming left V 4 bases short and J 5 bases short, with 14 bases between. Germline CDR1 reads LGHNA; CDR2 reads YNFKEQ. CDR3: CASSPRGARETQYF. CDR3 nucleotides: TGTGCCAGCAGCCCCCGGGGGGCCCGGGAGACCCAGTACTTC.

This clonotype was seen many times. The CDR3, as DNA: TGTGCCAGCACTTTGGCGGAGTACAATGAGCAGTTCTTC. Translated: CASTLAEYNEQFF. J is TRBJ2-1 and V is TRBV5-6; D unclear. The CDR3 has 13 amino acids. The V gene lost 6 bases and the J gene lost 4 bases, with 11 bases spanning the gap. Germline V CDR1 and CDR2: SGHDT, YYEEEE. Filled out from reference TRBV5-6 and TRBJ2-1, the complete variable domain reads DAGVTQSPTHLIKTRGQQVTLRCSPKSGHDTVSWYQQALGQGPQFIFQYYEEEERQRGNFPDRFSGHQFPNYSSELNVNALLLGDSALYLCASTLAEYNEQFFGPGTRLTVL.

This clonotype appeared a few times. CDR3 in DNA: TGTGCCAGCGGCGGAGGGACACCCAATCAGCCCCAGCATTTT. This codes for CASGGGTPNQPQHF. The V call is TRBV12-3 or TRBV12-4, the J call TRBJ1-5; a possible D gene is TRBD1 (6 bases). This CDR3 comprises 14 residues. V was pared by 8 bases and J by 3 bases, with 14 bases between.

The CDR3 loop reads CASSLSPGQRTNEKLFF. For the CDR3, the DNA is TGTGCCAGCAGCTTAAGTCCGGGACAGCGGACCAATGAAAAACTGTTTTTT. This chain joins TRBV7-6 and TRBJ1-4, with 7 bases aligning to TRBD1. J gave up 5 bases and V 2 bases, and 11 bases lay outside the gene matches. The CDR3 is 17 residues long. Germline V gene sequence: CDR1 SGHVS, CDR2 FNYEAQ.

This clonotype was counted only a few times. The chain recombines TRBV24-1 with TRBJ2-7; D is uncertain. With 4 bases removed from V and 5 bases from J, the gap between germline ends came to 14 bases. There are 14 residues in the CDR3. Germline V gene lookup returns CDR1 KGHDR and CDR2 SFDVKD. The CDR3: CATSDNKPLDEQYF. The CDR3 DNA reads as TGTGCCACCAGTGACAATAAGCCCCTGGACGAGCAGTACTTC.

This clonotype was observed a few times. This chain links TRBV7-8 with TRBJ1-2; D is uncertain. Germline loops: CDR1 SGHVS, CDR2 FQNEAQ. CDR3 length: 17 residues. The V gene lost 2 bases and the J gene lost 2 bases, with 18 bases spanning the gap. The CDR3, as DNA: TGTGCCAGCAGCTTATCCTACGAGATTAGGAGCAACTATGGCTACACCTTC. Translation gives CASSLSYEIRSNYGYTF.

The J gene is TRBJ2-1, the V gene TRBV25-1, with D tentatively TRBD1 (6 bases). The V end was cut by 5 bases, the J end by 5 bases, with 13 bases between. The CDR3 consists of 14 residues. CDR1 MGHDK and CDR2 SYGVNS come from the germline V gene. Here the CDR3 DNA reads TGTGCCAGCAGTATCGGACAGTTTAACAATGAGCAGTTCTTC. This translates into CASSIGQFNNEQFF.

Ten or more counts support this clonotype. The chain carries TRBV29-1 and TRBJ2-1; D unresolved. Per germline, CDR1 SQVTM and CDR2 ANQGSEA. V lost 7 bases and J lost 0, with 13 bases in between. This CDR3 is 14 amino acids long. CDR3 nucleotide sequence: TGCAGCGCTCACCCGCCGAGCTCCTACAATGAGCAGTTCTTC. Translation: CSAHPPSSYNEQFF.

V is TRBV10-3 and J is TRBJ2-7, with D maybe TRBD2 (5 bases). This CDR3 is built from 15 residues. V was cut by 4 bases and J by 7 bases, with 20 bases left in between. The germline V gene encodes CDR1 ENHRY and CDR2 SYGVKD. As DNA, the CDR3 is TGTGCCATCAGTGGAGGGTGGCAGGTCTCGGGGGAGCAGTACTTC. Translation: CAISGGWQVSGEQYF.

There are many counts of this clonotype. The CDR3 DNA reads as TGTGCCAGCAGCCAACACGAGAACACTGAAGCTTTCTTT. This sequence encodes CASSQHENTEAFF. The rearrangement uses TRBV7-3 and TRBJ1-1, with unresolved D. Germline CDR1 reads SGHTA; CDR2 reads FQGTGA. CDR3 size: 13 residues. V dropped 5 bases and J dropped 1 base, with 8 bases sitting between them.

Note on this clonotype: A much larger clone sits a single nucleotide away, making a read error possible. The rearrangement links TRBV6-6 to TRBJ2-2; D perhaps matches TRBD2 (6 bases). Between the trimmed V and J ends, which lost 2 bases and 5 bases, there was a span of 12 bases. The CDR3 runs to 15 residues. Germline CDR1 is MNHNY and CDR2 is SVGAGI (reference sequence). The CDR3 sequence: CASSYQLASTGELFF. Here the CDR3 DNA reads TGTGCCAGCAGTTACCAGCTAGCGTCAACCGGGGAGCTGTTTTTT.

This clonotype showed up many times. The chain has TRBV19 and TRBJ2-3; 7 bases are a match to TRBD1. Germline CDR1 is LNHDA and CDR2 is SQIVND (reference sequence). Trimming took 4 bases from V and 1 from J; bases not matched to a gene: 14. The CDR3 totals 18 residues. CDR3 amino acids: CASSTPHLRTGRTDTQYF. Here the CDR3 DNA reads TGTGCCAGTAGTACCCCCCACCTCCGGACAGGTCGCACAGATACGCAGTATTTT.

This clonotype occurred many times. This sequence joins TRBV5-1 and TRBJ2-7; D possibly matches TRBD1 or TRBD2 (5 bases each). The V gene's germline CDR1 is SGHRS and CDR2 YFSETQ. This CDR3 comprises 17 residues. Trimming shortened V by 0 bases and J by 0 bases, and 16 bases separated the two germline ends. The CDR3 DNA follows: TGCGCCAGCAGCTTGGCCTTTATCGGGGCTAGCTCCTACGAGCAGTACTTC. Its translation: CASSLAFIGASSYEQYF.

In its sample, this clonotype was seen many times. The chain has TRBV29-1 and TRBJ1-5, with a tentative D call TRBD1 (6 bases). Germline CDR1 SQVTM, CDR2 ANQGSEA. This CDR3 is 14 amino acids long. V shed 0 bases and J shed 7 bases, with 13 bases lying between them. The CDR3 is CSVEDRGGGQPQHF. The CDR3, as DNA: TGCAGCGTTGAAGATCGGGGGGGCGGACAGCCCCAGCATTTT.

At least ten counts were recorded for this clonotype. The chain recombines TRBV5-1 with TRBJ2-3; weak D call: TRBD2 (6 bases). CDR3 size: 13 residues. CDR1 is SGHRS, CDR2 YFSETQ, per germline. V lost 6 bases and J lost 2, with 10 bases in between. CDR3 in amino acids: CASTGGTTDTQYF. As DNA, the CDR3 is TGCGCCAGCACCGGGGGAACCACAGATACGCAGTATTTT.